This TCR beta chain was identified during a study of T cell responses to AZD1222 COVID-19 vaccine. The wider study: Both about-4-week and about-12-week second-dose recipients were combined.

Using immunoSEQ multiplex PCR, the repertoire was profiled, and TCRdb retains in-frame clones only, with some absent. The sample lists 150,000 to 200,000 clones; about 93% were seen once. Only one count was recorded for this clone. The source was peripheral blood, collected on day 0 of AZD1222 vaccination. This TCR was sampled from an adult in good health.

The DNA for the CDR3 is TGTGCCAGCACCCCGGACTGTCCCTACGAGCAGTACTTC. Amino acids: CASTPDCPYEQYF. The chain employs TRBV21-1 and TRBJ2-7; the table's D gene call, TRBD2, was not cross checked with the DNA. TRBV21-1 is marked as a pseudogene. The CDR3 spans 13 residues.